These 30 T cell receptor beta chains were sequenced from one sample in a study of T-cell memory formation after mild COVID-19. TCRdb ran MiXCR on the 5' RACE reads and lists one entry per CDR3 protein. The table includes 350,000 or so distinct CDR3 sequences, around 20% detected once. Sequencing was performed on PBMCs or a T cell subset sorted from them (not recorded which). The origin of the receptors is a man younger than 35 who had mild COVID-19 (a few samples of this study predate the infection). Cell type and time point are not known.

In its sample, this clonotype was seen a few times. The chain employs TRBV7-9 and TRBJ2-7; D may be TRBD2 (6 bases). The V gene lost 5 bases and the J gene lost 1 base, with 18 bases spanning the gap. The CDR3 is made up of 16 amino acids. Per the germline V gene, CDR1 is SEHNR and CDR2 is FQNEAQ (reference sequence). CDR3 nucleotides: TGTGCCAGCAGCCCAACGGAGGGCCTTAAATCCTACGAGCAGTACTTC. This encodes CASSPTEGLKSYEQYF.

In its sample, this clonotype was seen a few times. The rearrangement uses TRBV6-2 or TRBV6-3 and TRBJ2-1; no definite D call. CDR1 and CDR2 from the germline V gene are MNHEY and SVGEGT. This CDR3 spans 15 amino acids. V shed 6 bases and J shed 1 base, with 13 bases lying between them. The CDR3 DNA follows: TGTGCCAGCAGGCTGGATACCGGGTCCTACAATGAGCAGTTCTTC. It codes for CASRLDTGSYNEQFF.

This clonotype was observed a few times. This rearrangement joins TRBV5-1 to TRBJ2-5; no clear D gene. V was cut by 0 bases and J by 7 bases, with 10 bases left in between. CDR3 length: 13 amino acids. Germline V CDR1 and CDR2: SGHRS, YFSETQ. The CDR3 sequence: CASSLETGGTQYF. For the CDR3, the DNA is TGCGCCAGCAGCTTGGAGACCGGTGGGACCCAGTACTTC. Full variable domain (outside the CDR3, taken from reference TRBV5-1 and TRBJ2-5): KAGVTQTPRYLIKTRGQQVTLSCSPISGHRSVSWYQQTPGQGLQFLFEYFSETQRNKGNFPGRFSGRQFSNSRSEMNVSTLELGDSALYLCASSLETGGTQYFGPGTRLLVL.

This chain joins TRBV9 and TRBJ1-1; TRBD1 might be the D (5 bases). The CDR3 sequence is 14 residues long. Germline loops: CDR1 SGDLS, CDR2 YYNGEE. Trimming took 2 bases from V and 3 from J, leaving 11 bases between them. The CDR3 DNA sequence: TGTGCCAGCAGCGTCGACAGTGGGGACACTGAAGCTTTCTTT. It specifies CASSVDSGDTEAFF.

This clonotype appeared many times. V gene TRBV6-2 or TRBV6-3 combines with J gene TRBJ1-5; D gene ambiguous. Germline CDR1 is MNHEY and CDR2 is SVGEGT. The CDR3 runs to 13 residues. V lost 3 bases to trimming and J lost 0 bases, with 3 bases between them. DNA of the CDR3: TGTGCCAGCAGTTATTATAGCAATCAGCCCCAGCATTTT. It codes for CASSYYSNQPQHF.

CDR3 DNA sequence: TGTGCCAGCAGAGTCACAGGGGGCGGCTATGGCTACACCTTC. Residues: CASRVTGGGYGYTF. The chain uses TRBV28 and TRBJ1-2; 9 nucleotides agree with TRBD1. Germline CDR1 MDHEN, CDR2 SYDVKM. This CDR3 has 14 residues. J was trimmed by 4 bases and V by 6 bases; bases with no gene match: 6.

This clonotype was detected only a few times. The J gene is TRBJ2-3, the V gene TRBV9; TRBD2 agrees at 10 bases. Looked up from germline, CDR1 is SGDLS and CDR2 is YYNGEE. The CDR3 contains 16 residues. Trimming took 3 bases from V and 1 from J; bases not matched to a gene: 5. The CDR3 reads CASSGPLAGGTDTQYF. CDR3 DNA sequence: TGTGCCAGCAGCGGACCCCTAGCGGGGGGCACAGATACGCAGTATTTT.

In this sample, this clonotype turned up a few times. The rearrangement links TRBV21-1 to TRBJ2-7; TRBD1 is the table's D call and was not checked against the DNA. TRBV21-1 is tagged as a pseudogene. This CDR3 comprises 12 residues. The CDR3 sequence: CATRTGGHEQYV. The CDR3 DNA follows: TGTGCCACCCGGACAGGGGGGCACGAGCAGTACGTC.

This sequence joins TRBV6-2 or TRBV6-3 and TRBJ2-7; 9 bases align to TRBD2. Germline loops: CDR1 MNHEY, CDR2 SVGEGT. The CDR3 length is 15 residues. Trimming cost V 0 bases and J 5 bases; bases outside gene matches: 5. DNA of the CDR3: TGTGCCAGCAGTTACTCGTGGACTAGCGTCAACGAGCAGTACTTC. This encodes CASSYSWTSVNEQYF.

The chain has TRBV5-1 and TRBJ1-5; D not resolved. The ends were cut back, 0 bases at V and 5 bases at J, with 6 bases in the middle. The germline V gene has CDR1 SGHRS and CDR2 YFSETQ. The CDR3 contains 13 residues. DNA for the CDR3: TGCGCCAGCAGCTTGGGAGTCGATCAGCCCCAGCATTTT. Translation gives CASSLGVDQPQHF. The variable domain in full, completed from reference TRBV5-1 and TRBJ1-5, reads KAGVTQTPRYLIKTRGQQVTLSCSPISGHRSVSWYQQTPGQGLQFLFEYFSETQRNKGNFPGRFSGRQFSNSRSEMNVSTLELGDSALYLCASSLGVDQPQHFGDGTRLSIL.

This clonotype was picked up a small number of times. CDR3 nucleotides: TGTGCCAGCAGCTCGTTCCGTGCGGGAGGCTCGACCTATGGCTACACCTTC. Translated, it gives CASSSFRAGGSTYGYTF. The rearrangement links TRBV11-2 to TRBJ1-2; D is uncertain. CDR3 size: 17 residues. The germline V gene encodes CDR1 SGHAT and CDR2 FQNNGV. With 4 bases removed from V and 4 bases from J, the gap between germline ends came to 22 bases.

This chain links TRBV10-2 with TRBJ2-3; the D is unclear. With 6 bases removed from V and 2 bases from J, the gap between germline ends came to 12 bases. The CDR3 is made up of 14 amino acids. Germline-derived CDR1 and CDR2 are WSHSY and SAAADI. Here the CDR3 reads CASSPSALTDTQYF. CDR3 nucleotides: TGCGCCAGCAGCCCCTCGGCTCTCACAGATACGCAGTATTTT.

This clonotype was picked up a small number of times. This rearrangement joins TRBV4-1 to TRBJ2-2, with 8 bases fitting TRBD1. V was clipped by 4 bases and J by 6 bases; unmatched bases: 13. The V gene's germline CDR1 is MGHRA and CDR2 YSYEKL. The CDR3 runs to 17 residues. In DNA, the CDR3 is TGCGCCAGCAGCCGACGTTCCGGACAGGGCTTATCCGGGGAGCTGTTTTTT. Its protein is CASSRRSGQGLSGELFF.

The rearrangement links TRBV6-2 or TRBV6-3 to TRBJ2-3, with 10 bases aligning to TRBD2. V dropped 5 bases and J dropped 4; count of bases not matched to a gene: 6. The CDR3 spans 15 residues. Germline V gene data show CDR1 as MNHEY and CDR2 as SVGEGT. CDR3 sequence: CASSPGLAPPDTQYF. The CDR3 region has the DNA TGTGCCAGCAGTCCGGGACTAGCGCCCCCAGATACGCAGTATTTT.

The chain combines TRBV11-2 with TRBJ2-5, with no clear D. This CDR3 is built from 13 residues. Germline lookup yields CDR1 SGHAT and CDR2 FQNNGV. The V end was cut by 2 bases, the J end by 0 bases, with 4 bases between. The CDR3 region is CASSLYYQETQYF. CDR3 bases: TGTGCCAGCAGCTTATATTACCAAGAGACCCAGTACTTC.

This chain links TRBV9 with TRBJ2-2, with D maybe TRBD2 (5 bases). Trimming removed 4 bases at V and 3 bases at J, with 16 bases between. Germline CDR1 is SGDLS and CDR2 is YYNGEE. The CDR3 covers 16 residues. The CDR3 loop reads CASSPRASRDTGELFF. The CDR3 nucleotides are TGTGCCAGCAGCCCTCGGGCTAGCCGCGACACCGGGGAGCTGTTTTTT.

The chain combines TRBV5-6 with TRBJ1-5; the D gene is possibly TRBD1 (5 bases). Trimming removed 2 bases from V and 1 base from J, with 10 bases in between. The CDR3 is 15 residues long. Germline V gives CDR1 SGHDT, CDR2 YYEEEE. Here the CDR3 reads CASSFRGSSNQPQHF. In DNA, the CDR3 is TGTGCCAGCAGCTTTCGGGGGAGCAGCAATCAGCCCCAGCATTTT.

Many counts were recorded for this clonotype. The chain carries TRBV12-3 or TRBV12-4 and TRBJ1-6; 8 bases map to TRBD1. This CDR3 region has 16 residues. The ends lost 1 base at V and 11 bases at J; junction bases unmatched: 10. CDR3 in DNA: TGTGCCAGCAGTTTAGGGCCCGTTGGACAGGGTCCACCCCTCCACTTT. It is translated as CASSLGPVGQGPPLHF.

The chain links TRBV9 to TRBJ2-2, with TRBD1 as a possible D gene (6 bases). This CDR3 is built from 15 residues. The germline V gene encodes CDR1 SGDLS and CDR2 YYNGEE. Trimming took 4 bases from V and 0 from J, leaving 10 bases between them. DNA for the CDR3: TGTGCCAGCAGCCCACGGGACACGAACACCGGGGAGCTGTTTTTT. Its translation is CASSPRDTNTGELFF.

The sample holds a few counts of this clonotype. V usage is TRBV27 and J usage is TRBJ1-1; D is unresolved. Germline values: CDR1 MNHEY, CDR2 SMNVEV (reference sequence). V was pared by 4 bases and J by 3 bases, with 15 bases between. This CDR3 comprises 15 residues. CDR3 sequence: CASSWRSPRDTEAFF. The CDR3 DNA sequence: TGTGCCAGCAGTTGGCGGTCACCGAGGGACACTGAAGCTTTCTTT.

V gene TRBV28 combines with J gene TRBJ2-5; D might be TRBD2 (5 bases). The CDR3 consists of 16 residues. Germline values: CDR1 MDHEN, CDR2 SYDVKM. Trimming stripped 8 bases from V and 1 base from J, with 20 bases between. This chain's CDR3 is CASLSPGAGVQETQYF. CDR3 DNA: TGTGCCAGCCTCTCTCCAGGAGCCGGGGTCCAAGAGACCCAGTACTTC.

The CDR3 protein is CASSQDRGTTEAFF. The CDR3, as DNA: TGCGCCAGCAGCCAGGACAGGGGGACCACTGAAGCTTTCTTT. The rearrangement uses TRBV5-1 and TRBJ1-1, with 10 nucleotides matching TRBD1. V dropped 4 bases and J dropped 4; count of bases not matched to a gene: 4. This CDR3 has 14 residues. Germline CDR1 SGHRS, CDR2 YFSETQ. The complete variable domain, with remaining parts taken from reference TRBV5-1 and TRBJ1-1, reads KAGVTQTPRYLIKTRGQQVTLSCSPISGHRSVSWYQQTPGQGLQFLFEYFSETQRNKGNFPGRFSGRQFSNSRSEMNVSTLELGDSALYLCASSQDRGTTEAFFGQGTRLTVV.

This chain uses TRBV6-2 or TRBV6-3 with TRBJ2-7; possible D gene TRBD2, 6 bases. The germline V gene encodes CDR1 MNHEY and CDR2 SVGEGT. The V gene lost 5 bases and the J gene lost 2 bases, with 16 bases spanning the gap. This CDR3 has 15 residues. CDR3 protein: CASSHPRDSPYEQYF. The CDR3 DNA follows: TGTGCCAGCAGTCACCCCCGGGACTCACCCTACGAGCAGTACTTC.

This clonotype was recorded a few times. This chain joins TRBV4-2 and TRBJ1-6; possible D gene TRBD1, 5 bases. The germline V and J ends were trimmed by 4 bases and 6 bases, with 13 bases remaining between them. Looked up from germline, CDR1 is LGHNA and CDR2 is YNFKEQ. The CDR3 runs to 15 residues. This chain's CDR3 is CASSLGGGSNSPLHF. CDR3 coding DNA: TGTGCCAGCAGCCTCGGGGGGGGAAGTAATTCACCCCTCCACTTT.

This clonotype was observed a few times. The chain recombines TRBV27 with TRBJ2-1; 11 positions match TRBD1. Germline V gene lookup returns CDR1 MNHEY and CDR2 SMNVEV (reference sequence). The trim removed 6 bases at V and 7 bases at J, leaving 5 bases unmatched. This CDR3 has 14 amino acids. The DNA of the CDR3 is TGTGCCAGCAGCCGGACAGGGGGCGTGAATGAGCAGTTCTTC. It codes for CASSRTGGVNEQFF.

This clonotype occurred a few times. This chain joins TRBV2 and TRBJ1-6; TRBD1 matches 7 bases. Germline CDR1 SNHLY, CDR2 FYNNEI. J was trimmed by 9 bases and V by 6 bases; bases with no gene match: 11. This CDR3 is built from 15 residues. CDR3: CASRRDSLSGSPLHF. CDR3 nucleotides: TGTGCCAGCAGACGGGACAGCCTAAGTGGTTCACCCCTCCACTTT. Looking up the rest from reference TRBV2 and TRBJ1-6 gives the full variable domain: EPEVTQTPSHQVTQMGQEVILRCVPISNHLYFYWYRQILGQKVEFLVSFYNNEISEKSEIFDDQFSVERPDGSNFTLKIRSTKLEDSAMYFCASRRDSLSGSPLHFGNGTRLTVT.

The rearrangement links TRBV6-5 to TRBJ2-7; D unresolved. The CDR3 extends over 13 amino acids. The V gene lost 6 bases and the J gene lost 2 bases, with 11 bases spanning the gap. Germline lookup yields CDR1 MNHEY and CDR2 SVGAGI. The DNA for the CDR3 is TGTGCCAGCAGGTCACCGGTAACCTACGAGCAGTACGTC. Amino acids: CASRSPVTYEQYV.

In its sample, this clonotype was seen a few times. The CDR3 DNA reads TGTGCCAGCAGCTCCCTACCCGGTACGGACACTGAAGCTTTCTTT. Translating it yields CASSSLPGTDTEAFF. The chain couples TRBV7-8 to TRBJ1-1, with D unclear. V lost 4 bases and J lost 3, with 15 bases in between. From germline, CDR1 is SGHVS and CDR2 FQNEAQ. This CDR3 has 15 amino acids.

This clonotype has just a few counts. The rearrangement joins TRBV6-5 to TRBJ2-3, with 9 bases identical to TRBD2. This CDR3 comprises 16 residues. The ends lost 0 bases at V and 1 base at J; junction bases unmatched: 2. Germline V gene data show CDR1 as MNHEY and CDR2 as SVGAGI. CDR3 DNA: TGTGCCAGCAGTTACTCTAGCGGGGGTCGCACAGATACGCAGTATTTT. It codes for CASSYSSGGRTDTQYF.

The table lists this clonotype with a few counts. The chain recombines TRBV28 with TRBJ2-5, with a possible D match to TRBD1 (7 bases). Germline CDR1 is MDHEN and CDR2 is SYDVKM. Trimming removed 7 bases at V and 1 base at J, with 16 bases between. CDR3 length: 15 residues. CDR3 in DNA: TGTGCCAGCACGGTTCCAGGGGGACTCCAAGAGACCCAGTACTTC. Translating gives CASTVPGGLQETQYF.